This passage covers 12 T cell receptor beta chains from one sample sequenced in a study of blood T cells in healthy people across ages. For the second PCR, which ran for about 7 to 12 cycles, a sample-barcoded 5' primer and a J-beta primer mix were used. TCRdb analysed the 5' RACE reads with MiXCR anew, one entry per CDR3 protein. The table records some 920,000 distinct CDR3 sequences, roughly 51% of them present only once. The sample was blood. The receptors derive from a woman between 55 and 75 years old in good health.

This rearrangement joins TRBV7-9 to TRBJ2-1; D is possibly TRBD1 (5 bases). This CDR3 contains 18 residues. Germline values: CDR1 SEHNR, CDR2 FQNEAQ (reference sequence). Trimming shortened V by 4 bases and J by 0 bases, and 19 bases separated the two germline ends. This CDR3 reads CASSSTHITGSSYNEQFF. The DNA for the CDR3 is TGTGCCAGCAGCTCCACCCACATTACAGGCAGCTCCTACAATGAGCAGTTCTTC.

The CDR3: CASSSSGREYEQYF. The CDR3 DNA reads as TGTGCCAGCAGTTCTAGCGGGAGGGAGTACGAGCAGTACTTC. The V gene is TRBV27, the J gene TRBJ2-7; 12 bases match TRBD2. In germline, CDR1 is MNHEY, CDR2 SMNVEV (reference sequence). The V gene end was trimmed by 4 bases and the J gene end by 4 bases; junction bases not matched to a gene: 2. The CDR3 is 14 amino acids.

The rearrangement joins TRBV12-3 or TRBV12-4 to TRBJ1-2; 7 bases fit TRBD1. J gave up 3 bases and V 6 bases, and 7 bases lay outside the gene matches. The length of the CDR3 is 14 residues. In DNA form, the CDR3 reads TGTGCCAGCAGCCGACAGGGAAGCTACTATGGCTACACCTTC. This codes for CASSRQGSYYGYTF.

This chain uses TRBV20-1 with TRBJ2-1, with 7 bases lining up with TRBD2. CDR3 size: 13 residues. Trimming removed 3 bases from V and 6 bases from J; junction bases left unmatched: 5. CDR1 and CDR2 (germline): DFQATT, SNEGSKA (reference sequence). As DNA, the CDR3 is TGCAGTGCTAGCGGGAGGCTAGGCAATGAGCAGTTCTTC. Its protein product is CSASGRLGNEQFF.

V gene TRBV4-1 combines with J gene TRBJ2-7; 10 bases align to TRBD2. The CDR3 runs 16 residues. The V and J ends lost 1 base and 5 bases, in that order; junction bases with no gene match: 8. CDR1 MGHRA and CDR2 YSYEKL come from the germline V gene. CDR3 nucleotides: TGCGCCAGCAGCCAAGGGTTTAGCGGGAGGCGTAACGAGCAGTACTTC. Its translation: CASSQGFSGRRNEQYF.

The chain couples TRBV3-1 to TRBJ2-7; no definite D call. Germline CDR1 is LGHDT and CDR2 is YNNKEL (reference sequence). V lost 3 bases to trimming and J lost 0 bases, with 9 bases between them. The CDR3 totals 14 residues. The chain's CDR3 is CASSQGLVSYEQYF. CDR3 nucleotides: TGTGCCAGCAGCCAGGGCCTAGTCTCCTACGAGCAGTACTTC.

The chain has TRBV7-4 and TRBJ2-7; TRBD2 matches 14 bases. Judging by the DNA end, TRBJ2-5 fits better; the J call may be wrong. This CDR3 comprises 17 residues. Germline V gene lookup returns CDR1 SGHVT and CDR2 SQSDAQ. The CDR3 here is CASSLGTSGRQGETQYF. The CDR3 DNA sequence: TGTGCCAGCAGCTTAGGGACTAGCGGGAGGCAGGGAGAGACCCAGTACTTC.

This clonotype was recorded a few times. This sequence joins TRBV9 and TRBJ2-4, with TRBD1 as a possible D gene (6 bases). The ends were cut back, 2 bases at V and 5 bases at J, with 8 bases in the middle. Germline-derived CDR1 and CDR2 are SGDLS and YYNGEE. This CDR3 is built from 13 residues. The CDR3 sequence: CASSVGQQNIQYF. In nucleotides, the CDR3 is TGTGCCAGCAGCGTCGGACAGCAAAACATTCAGTACTTC.

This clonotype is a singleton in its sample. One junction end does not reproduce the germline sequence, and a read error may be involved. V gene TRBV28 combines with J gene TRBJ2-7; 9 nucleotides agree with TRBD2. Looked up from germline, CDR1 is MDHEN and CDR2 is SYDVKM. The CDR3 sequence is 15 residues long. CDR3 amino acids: CASSNLAGSGYEQYF. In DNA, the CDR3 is TGCGCCAGCAGCAATCTAGCGGGGTCGGGCTACGAGCAGTACTTC.

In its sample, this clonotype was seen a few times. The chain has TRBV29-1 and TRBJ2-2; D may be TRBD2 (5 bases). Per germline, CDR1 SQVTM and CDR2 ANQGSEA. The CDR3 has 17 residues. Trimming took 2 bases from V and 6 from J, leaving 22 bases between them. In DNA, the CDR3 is TGCAGCGTTGAAATCATCATTTCGGGGTCTGGATCCGGGGAGCTGTTTTTT. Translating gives CSVEIIISGSGSGELFF.

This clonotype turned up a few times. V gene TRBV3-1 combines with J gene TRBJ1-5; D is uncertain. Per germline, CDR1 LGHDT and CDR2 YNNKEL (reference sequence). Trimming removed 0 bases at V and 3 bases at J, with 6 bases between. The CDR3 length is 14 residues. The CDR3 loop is CASSQDRLNQPQHF. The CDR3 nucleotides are TGTGCCAGCAGCCAAGATCGCCTCAATCAGCCCCAGCATTTT. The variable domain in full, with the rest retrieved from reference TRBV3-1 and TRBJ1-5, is DTAVSQTPKYLVTQMGNDKSIKCEQNLGHDTMYWYKQDSKKFLKIMFSYNNKELIINETVPNRFSPKSPDKAHLNLHINSLELGDSAVYFCASSQDRLNQPQHFGDGTRLSIL.

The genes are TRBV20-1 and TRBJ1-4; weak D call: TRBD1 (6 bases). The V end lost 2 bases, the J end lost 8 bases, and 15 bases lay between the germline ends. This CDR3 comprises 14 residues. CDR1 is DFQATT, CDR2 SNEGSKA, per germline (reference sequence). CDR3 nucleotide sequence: TGCAGTGCTAGAAAGGGGGGGGTGAGAGAAAAACTGTTTTTT. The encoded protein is CSARKGGVREKLFF.